This TCR beta chain was found in a study of tumor and adjacent non-tumor tissue in lung cancer (dated by TCRdb to 2016 to 2019). Broadly, across the study: By cancer type, the cohort comprised 12 to 13 adenocarcinoma patients, a couple of squamous cell carcinoma patients and 1 small cell lung cancer patient. The approximately 15 patients were aged about 30 to 76 years, included ten or so men and 5 women, and had TNM stage I to III disease. Sequencing produced 100 million to 150 million productive TCRbeta reads in total, an average of approximately 4.5 million reads per sample. The study compared bulk TCRbeta repertoires from lung tumor tissue and matched distant non-tumor lung tissue of some 14 lung cancer patients. TCRbeta CDR3 sequencing was performed on roughly 32 paired specimens, with one tumor sample and one normal lung sample collected per patient. Beyond this particular receptor, the publication reports: The top 100 clones made up a significantly larger cumulative share of the repertoire in normal lung than in tumor tissue. Significantly higher TCR diversity (inverse Simpson) was observed in tumor tissue than in normal lung tissue (roughly 470 vs 170, P = 0.0075, Mann-Whitney U test). TCR diversity was significantly higher in younger patients, and higher tumor TCR diversity was associated with shorter overall and disease-free survival. Peripheral blood was not sequenced, so blood TCRbeta repertoires were not examined in the lung cancer patients of the study. Neither the sequencing platform nor unique molecular identifiers are named or mentioned anywhere in the methods. Only about 15 patients were in the cohort, and the authors stated that larger samples and more detailed clinical data are needed.

With regard to this clonotype: The antigen it recognizes is unknown. A much larger clone differs from this one at a single base, so this may be a read error. Since the CDR3 does not end with the conserved phenylalanine or tryptophan, this likely comes from a read error.

The protocol used for the library was multiplex PCR. Sequenced using an Illumina HiSeq 2500. TCRbeta libraries were built by three rounds of nested PCR using primers (Table S4), following protocols modified from ARM-PCR. PCR products of 200-500 bp were gel-excised and purified with the QIAquick gel extraction kit before sequencing. The authors' pipeline ran thus. Trimmomatic was used to clean the reads, FLASH was used to merge the reads into complete CDR3 sequences, and MiTCR was used to assign the reads to V(D)J germline segments. VDJtools was used to compute clonal diversity as the inverse Simpson's index. In-frame sequences without a premature stop codon were defined as productive reads. Using fastp at Q25 and MiXCR, TCRdb reprocessed the public reads and kept productive beta chains. Rows with one shared CDR3 protein collapse into an entry with the most common genes and DNA. The V and J calls were determined by TCRdb, not by the authors. The sample contains around 99,000 distinct CDR3 sequences, about 61% of them found a single time. The ten largest clonotypes hold around 19% of the sample.

Counting both end residues, the CDR3 totals 15 amino acids. The DNA shown is the 45-base CDR3, in frame from base 1. The junction carries 12 bases between V and J, which are trimmed by 0 bases and 6 bases respectively. Based on the germline V gene, the CDR1 and CDR2 sequences are MNHNS and SASEGT. RNA was isolated from bulk, unsorted tissue, and RNA quality was assessed with a NanoDrop ND-1000 and an Agilent 2100. Distant non-tumor tissue taken more than 3 cm from the tumor edge was used as the normal lung sample. All donors had newly diagnosed lung cancer, had not received prior chemotherapy, and were admitted for thoracic surgery in China between August and November 2014. Patients with previous radiotherapy or chemotherapy, or with another concurrent cancer, were excluded from the study. Pieces of surgical tissue measuring roughly 1-2.2 cm3 were kept in RNAlater solution and stored at -80 degrees C until use.

This clonotype was sampled from a man in his sixties with non-small cell lung cancer. The specimen sequenced was distant non-tumor lung tissue. The chain employs TRBV6-1 and TRBJ2-4, and the D gene may be TRBD1, 5 bases matching. Here is the DNA: TGTGCCAGCAGTGAAGCGGGTGGGGCAACAAACATTCAGTACTTA. It encodes CASSEAGGATNIQYL.